The present T cell receptor (beta chain) was sequenced within a study of response to subunit inactivated influenza vaccine. Germline trimming cut 1 base from V and 3 bases from J; bases unmatched to any gene: 0. The length of the CDR3 is 13 residues. Germline assignment: CDR1 DFQATT and CDR2 SNEGSKA (reference sequence). TCRdb reprocessed the RT-PCR reads with MiXCR, giving one entry per CDR3 protein. The repertoire has about 540,000 distinct CDR3 sequences, around 25% of them found once; the top ten carry under 3.5%. These records were also assigned to another study, of T cells expressing NK-cell markers. That publication notes: The authors generated TCR beta cDNA through 5'RACE template switching with UMIs. Seven of the eight sequenced donors were HCMV-seropositive; one was seronegative. Over 5 donors carried dominant NKG2C+ clonotypes that made up roughly 1.0-7.0% of their CD8+ T cells.

The sample here was CD4+ T cells sorted from PBMCs, taken roughly 13 days after vaccination. The V and J genes are TRBV20-1 and TRBJ2-7, with TRBD2 matching 10 bases. This clonotype originated in a man in his fifties or sixties who received an inactivated influenza vaccine. For the CDR3, the DNA is TGCAGTGCTAGAGGACTAGCGGGCTACGAGCAGTACTTC. Its translation: CSARGLAGYEQYF.